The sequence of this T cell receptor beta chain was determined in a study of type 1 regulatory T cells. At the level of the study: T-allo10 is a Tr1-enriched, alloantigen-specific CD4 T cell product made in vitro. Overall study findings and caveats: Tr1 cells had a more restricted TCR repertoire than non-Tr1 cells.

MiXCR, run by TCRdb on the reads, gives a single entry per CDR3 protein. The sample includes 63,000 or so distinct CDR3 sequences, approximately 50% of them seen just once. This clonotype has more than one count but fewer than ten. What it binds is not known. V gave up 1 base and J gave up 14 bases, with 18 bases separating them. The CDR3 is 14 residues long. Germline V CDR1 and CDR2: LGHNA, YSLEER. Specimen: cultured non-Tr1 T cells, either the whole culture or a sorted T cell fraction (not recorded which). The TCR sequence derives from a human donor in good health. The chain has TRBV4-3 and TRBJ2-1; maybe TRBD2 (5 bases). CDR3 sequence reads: CASSQVVSSNPEFF. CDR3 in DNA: TGCGCCAGCAGCCAAGTTGTGTCTAGCAATCCGGAGTTCTTC.